What follows are 3 T cell receptor beta chains derived from one specimen sequenced in a study of beta chain features in type 1 diabetes. The investigators reverse transcribed all of the isolated RNA, so they sequenced expressed TCRB transcripts. This table comes from immunoSEQ multiplex PCR, and its TCRdb copy is limited to in-frame clones, with some not included. The table lists hundreds of thousands of clones, 9.6% of them singletons. The sample consisted of naive CD4+ T cells from blood. Source of these receptors: a woman aged 18-35 years in good health.

This clone has only a few counts. The chain recombines TRBV7-8 with TRBJ2-3; D perhaps matches TRBD1 (5 bases). V shed 6 bases and J shed 9 bases, with 16 bases lying between them. The CDR3 spans 13 residues. Germline V lookup: CDR1 SGHVS, CDR2 FQNEAQ. The CDR3 DNA reads as TGTGCCAGCAGGCAAACAGGCGCAGGAACGCAGTATTTT. It is translated as CASRQTGAGTQYF.

This clone has a handful of counts. CDR3 DNA: TGCGCCAGCCGGAGTACAGGGGAAACCGGGGAGCTGTTTTTT. This gives the protein CASRSTGETGELFF. This sequence joins TRBV4-1 and TRBJ2-2, with TRBD1 matching over 7 bases. The CDR3 is made up of 14 amino acids. Germline V gene sequence: CDR1 MGHRA, CDR2 YSYEKL. The junction had 8 bases not matched to a gene; V was cut back by 8 bases and J by 5 bases.

In its sample, this clone was seen a few times. The gene calls are TRBV19 and TRBJ2-7, with D perhaps TRBD2 (5 bases). The CDR3 length is 13 residues. The ends were cut back, 2 bases at V and 4 bases at J, with 9 bases in the middle. Germline V CDR1 and CDR2: LNHDA, SQIVND (reference sequence). The CDR3 protein is CASSIQEDYEQYF. CDR3 sequence (DNA): TGTGCCAGTAGTATACAGGAGGATTACGAGCAGTACTTC.